This is a list of T cell receptor beta chains from one sample in a study of metastatic and nonmetastatic thyroid tumors. MiXCR was used by TCRdb to re-call the PCR reads. The sample records 60,000 or so clones, 30% being singletons. The material sequenced was blood. These receptors all stem from a female donor with papillary thyroid cancer or a benign thyroid nodule (not recorded which). Some clones in this sample may be carry-over from other donors' samples. Each CDR3 is given with its conserved first and last residue.

V gene,CDR3 protein
TRBV7-2,CASSINGPVGGYTF
TRBV20-1,CSASRDRDSDTQYF
TRBV11-1,CASSPTSGVTSYNEQFF
TRBV27,CASSFPGPNSPLHF
TRBV2,CASSEALGGSLETQYF
TRBV28,CASSLGQSKSTDTQYF
TRBV6-1,CASSSLEGNEQFF
TRBV5-1,CASSSGQDRGTQYF
TRBV6-2/TRBV6-3,CASSYPQGFSNQPQHF
TRBV6-1,CASSDPGGDDTIYF
TRBV6-1,CASSNPGLGTGELFF
TRBV27,CASSFRGLNTEAFF
TRBV25-1,CASSEFQGTYRETQYF
TRBV27,CASASGRVLGNEQYF
TRBV28,CASRAGSYEQYF
TRBV27,CASSLSGAGAGYIGYTF
TRBV4-2,CASYPVWTSHEYNEQFF
TRBV12-3/TRBV12-4,CASSLSGEWNQPQHF
TRBV12-3/TRBV12-4,CASSFRRDGFTDTQYF
TRBV4-2,CASSQVEETSDTGELFF
TRBV20-1,CSARAEREYNEQFF
TRBV6-1,CASRQGGSGNTIYF
TRBV19,CASSPRTRASEKLFF
TRBV4-1,CASSQNDRSGANVLTF
TRBV6-1,CASSENGGEYNEQFF
TRBV2,CASRPGLAGYEQYF
TRBV2,CATRDRGDYGYTF
TRBV28,CASKEAGLAVSTDTQYF
TRBV18,CASSPLKAGEQFF
TRBV27,CASTFRGTSGNTGELFF
TRBV27,CASSDRDRVYEQYF
TRBV5-1,CASSLVLVGGDEQFF
TRBV20-1,CSARTPRTDSNYGYTF
TRBV5-1,CASSSGQVNSPLHF
TRBV7-6,CASSPRGREQFF
TRBV19,CASILGGTLSNQPQHF